One sample yielded the 10 T cell receptor beta chains listed below, sequenced in a study of cytomegalovirus exposure and HLA in healthy donors. The PCR made use of 60 Vbeta and 13 Jbeta primers. Generated by immunoSEQ multiplex PCR, the TCRdb table keeps only in-frame clones and is missing some. The sample yields fewer than 200,000 clones, 80% seen once. What was sequenced was PBMCs. The source of these receptors is a woman aged 50 to 60 in good health and CMV-seropositive.

The chain couples TRBV30 to TRBJ1-2; D uncertain. This CDR3 comprises 12 residues. The V end was cut by 0 bases, the J end by 7 bases, with 9 bases between. From germline, CDR1 is GTSNPN and CDR2 SVGIG (reference sequence). The CDR3 loop is CAWSVAGGGYTF. For the CDR3, the DNA is TGTGCCTGGAGTGTAGCAGGAGGTGGCTACACCTTC.

The chain links TRBV7-2 to TRBJ2-7; 7 nucleotides line up with TRBD1. The CDR3 extends over 14 amino acids. Germline CDR1 is SGHTA and CDR2 is FQGNSA. V lost 8 bases to trimming and J lost 5 bases; unmatched junction nucleotides: 12. As DNA, the CDR3 is TGTGCCAGCGGAAGGGGGCCCGATTTGAACGAGCAGTACTTC. Residues: CASGRGPDLNEQYF.

This clone appeared a few times. Here the CDR3 DNA reads TGCGCCAGCAGCTTGGGTAGCGGGGGTACCTACGAGCAGTACTTC. It encodes CASSLGSGGTYEQYF. V usage is TRBV5-1 and J usage is TRBJ2-5; TRBD2 agrees at 9 bases. The J call is uncertain, as TRBJ2-7 better fits the DNA end. The CDR3 length is 15 residues. Germline values: CDR1 SGHRS, CDR2 YFSETQ.

The V gene is TRBV4-2, the J gene TRBJ1-1; TRBD1 aligns across 12 bases. CDR1 and CDR2 (germline): LGHNA, YNFKEQ. CDR3 length: 16 residues. J gave up 5 bases and V 2 bases, and 6 bases lay outside the gene matches. CDR3 in DNA: TGTGCCAGCAGCCAACCGGGACAGGGGGCTGAGACTGAAGCTTTCTTT. Translation: CASSQPGQGAETEAFF.

This chain joins TRBV6-1 and TRBJ2-3; D is perhaps TRBD1 (6 bases). Trimming took off 0 bases at V and 2 bases at J, with 15 bases between the two ends. CDR3 length: 17 amino acids. CDR1 and CDR2 from the germline V gene are MNHNS and SASEGT. The CDR3 DNA follows: TGTGCCAGCAGTGAAGCGTTGGGACACAACCCCACAGATACGCAGTATTTT. Its protein product is CASSEALGHNPTDTQYF.

The gene calls are TRBV6-5 and TRBJ1-2; maybe TRBD1 (5 bases). Germline V lookup: CDR1 MNHEY, CDR2 SVGAGI. The V end lost 2 bases, the J end lost 7 bases, and 14 bases lay between the germline ends. The CDR3 runs to 14 residues. The CDR3 nucleotides read TGTGCCAGCAGTTACATGACGGGGGTAGCTGGCTACACCTTC. Residues: CASSYMTGVAGYTF.

J is TRBJ2-1 and V is TRBV7-9, with D possibly being TRBD1 (8 bases). The length of the CDR3 is 15 residues. The V gene's germline CDR1 is SEHNR and CDR2 FQNEAQ (reference sequence). Trimming shortened V by 2 bases and J by 9 bases, and 17 bases separated the two germline ends. In DNA, the CDR3 is TGTGCCAGCAGCTTAATGCGGGGGACAGGAATTGAGCAGTTCTTC. It yields the protein CASSLMRGTGIEQFF. The full variable domain, completed using reference TRBV7-9 and TRBJ2-1, is DTGVSQNPRHKITKRGQNVTFRCDPISEHNRLYWYRQTLGQGPEFLTYFQNEAQLEKSRLLSDRFSAERPKGSFSTLEIQRTEQGDSAMYLCASSLMRGTGIEQFFGPGTRLTVL.

This chain uses TRBV14 with TRBJ1-3, with D possibly matching TRBD1 (5 bases). The germline CDR1 and CDR2 sequences are SGHDN and FVKESK. The CDR3 is 19 residues long. V was trimmed by 0 bases and J by 0 bases, leaving 18 bases between them. In nucleotides, the CDR3 is TGTGCCAGCAGCCAAGAATGGGGCCTTCAGGGAATCTCTGGAAACACCATATATTTT. It yields the protein CASSQEWGLQGISGNTIYF. Full variable domain (rest looked up from reference TRBV14 and TRBJ1-3): EAGVTQFPSHSVIEKGQTVTLRCDPISGHDNLYWYRRVMGKEIKFLLHFVKESKQDESGMPNNRFLAERTGGTYSTLKVQPAELEDSGVYFCASSQEWGLQGISGNTIYFGEGSWLTVV.

J is TRBJ1-2 and V is TRBV4-3, with 8 bases identical to TRBD1. V gave up 5 bases and J gave up 2 bases; unmatched junction bases: 7. This CDR3 spans 15 amino acids. In germline, CDR1 is LGHNA, CDR2 YSLEER. The CDR3 DNA is TGCGCCAGCAGCTTTGCAGGGGGCATCAACTATGGCTACACCTTC. Its protein is CASSFAGGINYGYTF.

This clone has only one observation. The V call is TRBV30, the J call TRBJ1-2; unclear D gene. Germline CDR1 GTSNPN, CDR2 SVGIG (reference sequence). Deletions cut 0 bases from V and 1 base from J, with 6 bases between. CDR3 length: 13 amino acids. The DNA of the CDR3 is TGTGCCTGGAGTGTACACAGTAACTATGGCTACACCTTC. Its protein is CAWSVHSNYGYTF.